The entry below describes one T cell receptor (beta chain). The target of this receptor is not known. No much larger clonotype is one base removed from it; base qualities were not supplied. The collaborating institutions used their own protocols to collect whole blood in K2EDTA tubes. For TCRbeta analysis, collaborator samples were shipped as frozen whole blood, as isolated PBMCs, or as DNA extracted from either sample type. The sample belongs to a study of blood T cell repertoires in COVID-19 (dated by TCRdb to the early 2020s). At the level of the whole study: Samples covering the acute and convalescent phases of COVID-19 were provided by collaborators in the United States, Italy and Spain. The material from the prospective study consisted of cDNA or gDNA derived from T cells, B-cell-depleted T cells, or PBMCs. Subjects who had been exposed to COVID-19, were actively infected with it, or had recovered from it provided the deeply sampled blood TCRbeta repertoires that made up the dataset. The repertoires were released in a freely available public database meant as a resource for research on the immune response to SARS-CoV-2. Samples came from the ongoing ImmuneRACE study (first 160 participants) plus 1,254 subjects from 6 global collaborators. A de-identified subject ID, COVID-19 status, age in years and sex were almost always included in the sample metadata. HLA class I and class II types, where available, came from metadata supplied by the sample provider rather than from assay-based typing. The paper as a whole reports these results and caveats: The amount of clinical and demographic metadata varied by source and participant and was provided uncurated.

From a lookup of the germline V gene, CDR1 and CDR2 are ENHRY and SYGVKD. V loses 6 bases at its end and J loses 7 bases; junction bases beyond the gene matches: 11. The CDR3 runs 15 amino acids, cysteine and phenylalanine included. Just CDR3 DNA is preserved here, 45 bases in frame from base 1. The immunoSEQ Assay, a bias-controlled multiplex PCR, was used to amplify TCRbeta CDR3 regions from genomic DNA. For the original study's pipeline: The number of nucleated cells in each sample was estimated from the amplification of reference gene primers within the assay. To quantify the absolute abundance of each unique TCRbeta CDR3 rearrangement, sequence reads were collapsed and filtered. For each sample, productive Simpson clonality was calculated as the square root of Simpson's diversity index over productive rearrangements. TCRdb carries this immuneACCESS record with in-frame sequences only. Its versions omit some clonotypes, under half of them owing to an unresolved V gene in the studies checked, with the rest unexplained. V and J calls and clone size are as listed in that table; D and trimming were resolved from the DNA. Here the sample has around 200,000 clones; 70% to 85% occur a single time. Around 12% of the sample is held by the ten biggest clonotypes.

Recombination linked TRBV10-3 to TRBJ1-5, with TRBD1 matching 8 junction bases. The clonotype comes from a woman between 50 and 59 years old with acute or convalescent COVID-19. Material: peripheral blood. Read as DNA, the sequence is TGTGCCATCAGCCCAGGACAGGGCACATCCCAGCCCCAGCATTTT. The resulting protein is CAISPGQGTSQPQHF.